This T cell receptor (beta chain) was found in a study of blood T cell repertoires in COVID-19. Original analysis: For nucleated cells, counts were estimated from reference gene primer amplification. Repertoires were generated with immunoSEQ multiplex PCR, while TCRdb's copy carries only in-frame clones and drops some. D and trimming come from the DNA, and the V and J calls and clone size come from that table. The sample lists 63,000 or so clones; about 81% were seen once. From germline, CDR1 is SGHDT and CDR2 YYEEEE. V trimming: 4 bases; J trimming: 4 bases; junction bases outside the gene matches: 7. The length of the CDR3 is 16 residues.

V is TRBV5-6 and J is TRBJ2-3; TRBD2 matches 12 bases. Sequenced material: peripheral blood. This sequence was found in a human donor in a cohort sampled during active COVID-19. CDR3 region: CASSPLTSGRSDTQYF. CDR3 nucleotides: TGTGCCAGCAGCCCGCTGACTAGCGGGAGATCAGATACGCAGTATTTT.